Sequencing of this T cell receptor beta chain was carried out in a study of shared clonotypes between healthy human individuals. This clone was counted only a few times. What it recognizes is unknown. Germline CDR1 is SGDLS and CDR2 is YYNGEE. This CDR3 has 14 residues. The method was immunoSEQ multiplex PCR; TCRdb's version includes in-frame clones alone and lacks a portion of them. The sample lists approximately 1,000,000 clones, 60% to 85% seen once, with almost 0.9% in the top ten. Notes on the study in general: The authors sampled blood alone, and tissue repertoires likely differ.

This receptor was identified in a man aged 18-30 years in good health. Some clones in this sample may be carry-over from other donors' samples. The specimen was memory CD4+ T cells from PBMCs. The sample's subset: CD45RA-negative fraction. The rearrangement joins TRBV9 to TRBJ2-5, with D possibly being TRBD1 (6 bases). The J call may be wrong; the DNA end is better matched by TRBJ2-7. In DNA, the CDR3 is TGTGCCACTAAGCGACAGGATAGCTCCTACGAGCAGTACTTC. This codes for CATKRQDSSYEQYF.